A selection of T cell receptor beta chains follows, all from one sample in a study of sequential checkpoint blockade in melanoma. TCRdb's copy holds only in-frame clones and misses some; the assay was immunoSEQ multiplex PCR. The sample includes 25,000 to 35,000 clones, 75% to 85% of them seen just once. Sequenced material: CD8+ T cells sorted from blood (inferred from file names), taken from a patient given nivolumab and ipilimumab in sequence. The source of these receptors is a human donor with melanoma. Both conserved end residues are part of each CDR3. D genes are given only for firm matches. Clone size is shown for a subset of rows, as once, few, many or a class of expanded clone.

v_gene	len	d_gene	abundance	j_gene	CDR3aa	CDR3nt
TRBV27	17	TRBD2	-	TRBJ2-5	CASSLISASGYKETQYF	TGTGCCAGCAGTTTGATCTCAGCTAGCGGGTATAAAGAGACCCAGTACTTC
TRBV5-6	13	TRBD1	once	TRBJ2-3	CASGTGATDTQYF	TGTGCCTCCGGGACAGGGGCAACGGATACGCAGTATTTT
TRBV5-4	16	-	-	TRBJ2-3	CASLSWGASSTDTQYF	TGTGCCAGTCTTTCCTGGGGCGCCTCTAGCACAGATACGCAGTATTTT
TRBV4-2	17	TRBD2	once	TRBJ2-2	CASSQGLAGALAGELFF	TGTGCCAGCAGCCAGGGACTAGCGGGAGCTCTGGCCGGGGAGCTGTTTTTT
TRBV7-3	15	TRBD1	-	TRBJ2-3	CASSTTGGSTDTQYF	TGTGCCAGCAGCACGACAGGGGGGAGCACAGATACGCAGTATTTT
TRBV19	14	-	once	TRBJ1-6	CASSIGGSNSPLHF	TGTGCCAGTAGTATCGGGGGGAGTAATTCCCCCCTCCACTTT
TRBV9	15	TRBD1	-	TRBJ2-1	CASSRPTQGRHEQFF	TGTGCCAGCAGCCGACCAACACAGGGGCGGCATGAGCAGTTCTTC
TRBV27	16	TRBD1	-	TRBJ1-4	CASSTYQGQSFEKLFF	TGTGCCAGCAGTACGTACCAGGGACAGAGTTTTGAAAAACTGTTTTTT
TRBV4-1	13	-	-	TRBJ2-7	CASSRVSGYEQYF	TGCGCCAGCAGCCGCGTTAGCGGCTACGAGCAGTACTTC
TRBV7-9	13	-	few	TRBJ1-1	CASSYYRDTEAFF	TGTGCCAGCAGCTATTATCGGGACACTGAAGCTTTCTTT
TRBV4-2	13	-	-	TRBJ2-3	CASSQTRTDTQYF	TGTGCCAGCAGCCAAACTAGAACAGATACGCAGTATTTT
TRBV6-4	14	TRBD2	-	TRBJ2-1	CASSEAGGGNEQFF	TGTGCCAGCAGTGAAGCGGGAGGTGGGAATGAGCAGTTCTTC
TRBV30	16	TRBD1	-	TRBJ1-2	CAWRDRGRMTNYGYTF	TGTGCCTGGAGGGACAGGGGGCGCATGACTAACTATGGCTACACCTTC
TRBV4-1	13	-	few	TRBJ1-1	CASSPRQNTEAFF	TGCGCCAGCAGCCCCCGACAGAACACTGAAGCTTTCTTT
TRBV28	16	-	-	TRBJ2-7	CASSSPLRGLIYEQYF	TGTGCCAGCAGTTCCCCCCTGAGGGGGTTGATCTACGAGCAGTACTTC
TRBV6-5	15	-	-	TRBJ2-1	CASSYGGSSYNEQFF	TGTGCCAGCAGTTACGGCGGTAGCTCCTACAATGAGCAGTTCTTC
TRBV28	14	-	-	TRBJ2-2	CASTSTKGTGELFF	TGTGCCAGCACTAGCACTAAGGGCACCGGGGAGCTGTTTTTT
TRBV5-5	17	TRBD1	-	TRBJ1-1	CASSLASTGTLNTEAFF	TGTGCCAGCAGCTTGGCCTCGACAGGGACCTTGAACACTGAAGCTTTCTTT
TRBV4-3	13	-	-	TRBJ1-5	CASSQGSRQPQHF	TGCGCCAGCAGCCAAGGGAGTAGACAGCCCCAGCATTTT
TRBV7-6	13	-	-	TRBJ2-1	CASSLAPGNEQFF	TGTGCCAGCAGCTTAGCGCCGGGCAATGAGCAGTTCTTC
TRBV5-5	15	-	-	TRBJ2-1	CASSLEVGTINEQFF	TGTGCCAGCAGCTTGGAAGTCGGAACTATCAATGAGCAGTTCTTC
TRBV15	15	-	-	TRBJ1-2	CATSRDRGLFYGYTF	TGTGCCACCAGCAGAGATCGGGGGTTATTCTATGGCTACACCTTC
TRBV14	16	-	-	TRBJ2-1	CASSSLRENLHNEQFF	TGTGCCAGCAGCTCGCTCCGGGAGAACTTACACAATGAGCAGTTCTTC
TRBV10-3	13	TRBD1	-	TRBJ1-6	CVIGYTGDSPLHF	TGTGTCATCGGGTATACAGGGGATTCACCCCTCCACTTT
TRBV6-6	13	-	few	TRBJ1-5	CAGSTGYNQPQHF	TGTGCCGGGAGTACAGGGTACAATCAGCCCCAGCATTTT
TRBV7-3	15	TRBD2	-	TRBJ2-3	CASSLISGDTDTQYF	TGTGCCAGCAGCTTAATTAGCGGGGACACAGATACGCAGTATTTT
TRBV4-1	13	-	-	TRBJ2-7	CASNQDSGYEQYF	TGCGCCAGCAACCAAGATAGCGGCTACGAGCAGTACTTC
TRBV11-2	15	TRBD1	-	TRBJ2-7	CASSLVRTGGGEQYF	TGTGCCAGCAGCTTAGTGAGGACAGGGGGCGGAGAGCAGTACTTC
TRBV7-9	15	-	-	TRBJ1-1	CASSPSGVPSTEAFF	TGTGCCAGCAGCCCTTCAGGGGTACCAAGCACTGAAGCTTTCTTT
TRBV25-1	13	TRBD2	-	TRBJ2-7	CASSSGFTYEQYF	TGTGCCAGCTCTAGCGGGTTTACCTACGAGCAGTACTTC
TRBV4-1	17	-	-	TRBJ2-7	CASSQSPRRAVSGEQYF	TGCGCCAGCAGCCAAAGCCCCCGGAGGGCAGTTTCGGGCGAGCAGTACTTC
TRBV7-9	18	TRBD2	-	TRBJ2-1	CASSFFPQLAGGSNEQFF	TGTGCCAGCAGCTTCTTTCCCCAACTAGCGGGAGGATCCAATGAGCAGTTCTTC
TRBV7-2	13	TRBD2	once	TRBJ2-1	CATAGEREYEQFF	TGTGCGACGGCGGGAGAGCGAGAATATGAGCAGTTCTTC
TRBV6-5	16	-	-	TRBJ2-3	CASSYRVAVGTDTQYF	TGTGCCAGCAGTTACAGGGTAGCGGTGGGCACAGATACGCAGTATTTT
TRBV30	14	-	-	TRBJ1-2	CAWSFGTKTYGYTF	TGTGCCTGGAGCTTTGGGACAAAGACCTATGGCTACACCTTC
TRBV19	13	-	-	TRBJ1-2	CATRGGMINGYTF	TGTGCCACGAGGGGGGGCATGATAAATGGCTACACCTTC
TRBV27	13	-	-	TRBJ1-1	CASALMEATEAFF	TGTGCCAGCGCCCTAATGGAGGCGACTGAAGCTTTCTTT
TRBV7-8	14	-	-	TRBJ2-7	CASSLPGVVDEQYF	TGTGCCAGCAGCCTACCGGGGGTTGTCGACGAGCAGTACTTC
TRBV27	14	TRBD2	-	TRBJ2-1	CASSFRGGNNEQFF	TGTGCCAGCAGTTTTCGCGGGGGAAACAATGAGCAGTTCTTC
TRBV7-8	16	TRBD1	-	TRBJ2-5	CASSLVTGSGQETQYF	TGTGCCAGCAGCTTAGTGACAGGGTCGGGTCAAGAGACCCAGTACTTC
TRBV27	11	-	-	TRBJ1-2	CASSSGSGYTF	TGTGCCAGCAGTTCGGGGTCTGGCTACACCTTC
TRBV29-1	17	TRBD1	-	TRBJ2-7	CSVEDWSPGQGAIEQYF	TGCAGCGTTGAAGATTGGTCGCCGGGACAGGGGGCGATTGAGCAGTACTTC